Sequencing of this T cell receptor beta chain was carried out in a study of blood T cell repertoires in COVID-19. Cohort allocation depended upon clinical history that participants reported. Per the authors' pipeline: Cell counts per sample came from amplifying reference gene primers. Generated by immunoSEQ multiplex PCR, the TCRdb table keeps only in-frame clones and is missing some. V and J calls and clone size are those listed in that table; D and trimming were worked out from the DNA. The table records fewer than 500,000 clones, 85% to 90% of them present only once. The sequencing input was PBMCs or T cells enriched from blood (not recorded which). This sequence was found in a woman aged 30 to 39 with acute COVID-19.

In DNA form, the CDR3 reads TGTGCCAGCAGCCGGGACAGGGGGGACGAGCAGTACTTC. It is translated as CASSRDRGDEQYF. The rearrangement uses TRBV14 and TRBJ2-7, with 11 bases matching TRBD1. V lost 4 bases and J lost 5; bases outside the gene matches: 1. Germline V lookup: CDR1 SGHDN, CDR2 FVKESK. This CDR3 spans 13 amino acids.